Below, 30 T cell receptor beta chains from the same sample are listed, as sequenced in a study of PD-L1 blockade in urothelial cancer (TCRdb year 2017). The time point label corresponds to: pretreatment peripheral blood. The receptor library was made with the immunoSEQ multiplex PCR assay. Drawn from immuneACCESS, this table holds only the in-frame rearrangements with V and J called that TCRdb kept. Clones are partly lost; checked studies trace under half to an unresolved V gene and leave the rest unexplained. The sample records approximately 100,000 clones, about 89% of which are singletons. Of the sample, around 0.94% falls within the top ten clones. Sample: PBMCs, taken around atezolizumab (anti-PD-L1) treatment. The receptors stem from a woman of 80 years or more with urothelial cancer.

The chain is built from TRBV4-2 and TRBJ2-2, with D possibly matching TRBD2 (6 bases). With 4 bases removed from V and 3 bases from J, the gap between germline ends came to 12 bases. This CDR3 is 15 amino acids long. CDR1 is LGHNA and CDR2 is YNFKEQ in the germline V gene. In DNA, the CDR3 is TGTGCCAGCAGCCCGGAGGGCAGGCACACCGGGGAGCTGTTTTTT. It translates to CASSPEGRHTGELFF.

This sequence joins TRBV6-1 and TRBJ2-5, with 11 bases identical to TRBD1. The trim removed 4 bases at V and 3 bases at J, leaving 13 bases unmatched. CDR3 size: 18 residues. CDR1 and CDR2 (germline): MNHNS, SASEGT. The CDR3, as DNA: TGTGCCAGCAGTGGAGAAATTCCCGGGACAGGGGGAAAAGAGACCCAGTACTTC. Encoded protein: CASSGEIPGTGGKETQYF.

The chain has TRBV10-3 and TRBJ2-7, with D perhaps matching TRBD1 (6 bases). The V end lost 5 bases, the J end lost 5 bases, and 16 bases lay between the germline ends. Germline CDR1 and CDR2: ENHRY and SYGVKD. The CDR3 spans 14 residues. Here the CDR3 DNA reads TGTGCCATCAGTAATACAGGGACGTTGAACGAGCAGTACTTC. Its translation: CAISNTGTLNEQYF.

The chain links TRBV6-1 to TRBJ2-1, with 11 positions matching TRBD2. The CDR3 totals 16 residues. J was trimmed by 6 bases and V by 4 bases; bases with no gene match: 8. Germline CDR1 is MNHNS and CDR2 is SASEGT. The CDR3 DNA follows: TGTGCCAGCAGTGCTTTAGCGGGAGGGACGGGCAATGAGCAGTTCTTC. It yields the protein CASSALAGGTGNEQFF.

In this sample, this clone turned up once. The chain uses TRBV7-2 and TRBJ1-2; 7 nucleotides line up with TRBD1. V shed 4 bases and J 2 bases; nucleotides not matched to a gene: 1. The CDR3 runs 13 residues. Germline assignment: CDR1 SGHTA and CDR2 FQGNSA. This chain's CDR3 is CASSSQGNYGYTF. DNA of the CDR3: TGTGCCAGCAGCTCACAGGGGAACTATGGCTACACCTTC. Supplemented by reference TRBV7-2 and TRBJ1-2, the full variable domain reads GAGVSQSPSNKVTEKGKDVELRCDPISGHTALYWYRQSLGQGLEFLIYFQGNSAPDKSGLPSDRFSAERTGGSVSTLTIQRTQQEDSAVYLCASSSQGNYGYTFGSGTRLTVV.

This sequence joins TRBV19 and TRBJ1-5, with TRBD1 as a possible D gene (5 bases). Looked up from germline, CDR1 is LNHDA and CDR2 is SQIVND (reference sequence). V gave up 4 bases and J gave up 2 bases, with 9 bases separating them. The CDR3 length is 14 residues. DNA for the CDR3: TGTGCCAGTAGTAACACAGGAGGCAATCAGCCCCAGCATTTT. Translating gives CASSNTGGNQPQHF.

The DNA of the CDR3 is TGTGCCAGCAGCCCTGGACAGGGGTACACCGGGGAGCTGTTTTTT. Protein product: CASSPGQGYTGELFF. The rearrangement joins TRBV11-2 to TRBJ2-2, with TRBD1 matching 9 bases. The germline CDR1 and CDR2 sequences are SGHAT and FQNNGV. Trimming at V came to 5 bases and at J to 3 bases, leaving 4 bases not matched to a gene. CDR3 length equals 15 residues.

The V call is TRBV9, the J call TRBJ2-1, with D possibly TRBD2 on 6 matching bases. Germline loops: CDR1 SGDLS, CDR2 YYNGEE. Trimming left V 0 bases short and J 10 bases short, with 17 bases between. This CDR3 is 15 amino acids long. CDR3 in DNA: TGTGCCAGCAGCGTAGGGACTACCTCCGGGGGAGAGCAGTTCTTC. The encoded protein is CASSVGTTSGGEQFF.

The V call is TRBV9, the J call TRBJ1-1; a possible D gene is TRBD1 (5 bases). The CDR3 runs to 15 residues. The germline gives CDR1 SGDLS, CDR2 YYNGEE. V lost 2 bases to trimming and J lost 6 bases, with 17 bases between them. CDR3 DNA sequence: TGTGCCAGCAGCGTCCATCCCAAGCGGGGCGCTGAAGCTTTCTTT. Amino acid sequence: CASSVHPKRGAEAFF.

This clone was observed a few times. CDR3 sequence reads: CASSMRTSGTANTGELFF. CDR3 nucleotide sequence: TGTGCCAGCAGCATGCGGACTAGCGGAACTGCGAACACCGGGGAGCTGTTTTTT. The chain is built from TRBV4-2 and TRBJ2-2; TRBD2 agrees at 10 bases. V lost 5 bases and J lost 0; bases outside the gene matches: 9. The CDR3 covers 18 residues. The germline gives CDR1 LGHNA, CDR2 YNFKEQ.

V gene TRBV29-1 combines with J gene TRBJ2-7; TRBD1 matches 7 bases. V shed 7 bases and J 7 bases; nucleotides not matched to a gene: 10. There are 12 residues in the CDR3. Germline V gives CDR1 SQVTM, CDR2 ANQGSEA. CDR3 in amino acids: CSGDRDPWEQYF. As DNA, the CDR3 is TGCAGCGGCGACAGGGACCCCTGGGAGCAGTACTTC.

The CDR3 sequence: CASSFRSTGDTGELFF. The CDR3 bases are TGTGCCAGCAGTTTTAGATCGACGGGGGACACCGGGGAGCTGTTTTTT. V gene TRBV27 combines with J gene TRBJ2-2, with D tentatively TRBD2 (6 bases). Germline-derived CDR1 and CDR2 are MNHEY and SMNVEV (reference sequence). The CDR3 is 16 residues long. V shed 3 bases and J shed 3 bases, with 14 bases lying between them.

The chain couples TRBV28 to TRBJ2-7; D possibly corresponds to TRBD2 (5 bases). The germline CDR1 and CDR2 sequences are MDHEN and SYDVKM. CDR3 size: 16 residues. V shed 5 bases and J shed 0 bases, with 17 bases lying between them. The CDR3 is CASSPGPRSGSYEQYF. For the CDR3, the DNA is TGTGCCAGCAGTCCGGGTCCTAGAAGCGGCTCCTACGAGCAGTACTTC.

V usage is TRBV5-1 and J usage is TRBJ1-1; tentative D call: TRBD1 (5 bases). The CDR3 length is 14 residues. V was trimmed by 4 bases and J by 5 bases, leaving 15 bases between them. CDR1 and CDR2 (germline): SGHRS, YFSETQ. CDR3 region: CASSPWGGETEAFF. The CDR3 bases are TGCGCCAGCAGCCCATGGGGGGGGGAGACTGAAGCTTTCTTT.

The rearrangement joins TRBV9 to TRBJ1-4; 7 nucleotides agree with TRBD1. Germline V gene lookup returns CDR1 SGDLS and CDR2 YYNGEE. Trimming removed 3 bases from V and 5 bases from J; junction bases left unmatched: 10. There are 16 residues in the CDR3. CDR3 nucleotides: TGTGCCAGCAGCGAGTCCCCGGGACAGATGAATGAAAAACTGTTTTTT. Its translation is CASSESPGQMNEKLFF.

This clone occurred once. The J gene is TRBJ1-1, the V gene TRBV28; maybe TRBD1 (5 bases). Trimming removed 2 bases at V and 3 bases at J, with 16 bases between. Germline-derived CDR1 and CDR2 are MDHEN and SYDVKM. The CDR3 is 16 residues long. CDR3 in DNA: TGTGCCAGCAGTTTAAGCCTGGGGGGAATGGACACTGAAGCTTTCTTT. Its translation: CASSLSLGGMDTEAFF.

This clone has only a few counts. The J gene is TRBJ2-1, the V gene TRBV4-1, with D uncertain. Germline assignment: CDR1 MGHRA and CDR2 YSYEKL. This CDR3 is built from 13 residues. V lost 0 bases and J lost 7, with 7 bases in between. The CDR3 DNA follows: TGCGCCAGCAGCCAAGATCTAACTAATGAGCAGTTCTTC. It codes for CASSQDLTNEQFF.

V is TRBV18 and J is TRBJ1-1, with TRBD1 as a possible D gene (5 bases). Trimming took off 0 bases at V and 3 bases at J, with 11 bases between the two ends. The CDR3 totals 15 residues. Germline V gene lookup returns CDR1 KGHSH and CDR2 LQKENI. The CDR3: CASSPPAGGDTEAFF. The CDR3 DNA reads TGTGCCAGCTCACCACCGGCGGGAGGGGACACTGAAGCTTTCTTT.

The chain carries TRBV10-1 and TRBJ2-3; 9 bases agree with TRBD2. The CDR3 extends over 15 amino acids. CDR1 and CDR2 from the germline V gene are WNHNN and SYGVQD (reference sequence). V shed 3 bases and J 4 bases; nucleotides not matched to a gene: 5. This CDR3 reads CASSDLAGQPDTQYF. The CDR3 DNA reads TGCGCCAGCAGTGACCTAGCGGGACAACCAGATACGCAGTATTTT.

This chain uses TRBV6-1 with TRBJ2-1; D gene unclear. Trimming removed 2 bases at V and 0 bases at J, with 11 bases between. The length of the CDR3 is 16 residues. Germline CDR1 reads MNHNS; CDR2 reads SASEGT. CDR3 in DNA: TGTGCCAGCAGTGAAAGACTCCGGAGCTCCTACAATGAGCAGTTCTTC. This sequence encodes CASSERLRSSYNEQFF.

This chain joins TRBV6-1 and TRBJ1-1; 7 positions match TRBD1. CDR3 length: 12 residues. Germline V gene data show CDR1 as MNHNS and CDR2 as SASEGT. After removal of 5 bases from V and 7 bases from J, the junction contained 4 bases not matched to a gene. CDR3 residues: CASSQTGREAFF. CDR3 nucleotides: TGTGCCAGCAGTCAGACAGGGCGTGAAGCTTTCTTT.

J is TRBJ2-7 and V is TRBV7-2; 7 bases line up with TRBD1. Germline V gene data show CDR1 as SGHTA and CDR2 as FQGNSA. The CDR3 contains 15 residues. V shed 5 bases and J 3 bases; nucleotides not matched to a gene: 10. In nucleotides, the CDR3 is TGTGCCAGCAGCCCAGGGGGTATCCCGTTCTACGAGCAGTACTTC. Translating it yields CASSPGGIPFYEQYF.

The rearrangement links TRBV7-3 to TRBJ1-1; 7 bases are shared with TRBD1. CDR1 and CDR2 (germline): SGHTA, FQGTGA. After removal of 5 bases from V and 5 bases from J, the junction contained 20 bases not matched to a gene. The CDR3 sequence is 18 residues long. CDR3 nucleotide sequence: TGTGCCAGCAGCCCTAGGGGACTCGGACAGACCAGGGGGACTGAAGCTTTCTTT. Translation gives CASSPRGLGQTRGTEAFF.

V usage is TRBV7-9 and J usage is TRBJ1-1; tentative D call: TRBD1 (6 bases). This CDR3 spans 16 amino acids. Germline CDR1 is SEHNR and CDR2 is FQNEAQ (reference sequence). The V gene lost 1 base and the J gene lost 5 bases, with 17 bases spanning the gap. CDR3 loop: CASSLGTAPGGTEAFF. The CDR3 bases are TGTGCCAGCAGCTTAGGGACAGCACCCGGTGGGACTGAAGCTTTCTTT.

CDR3 sequence reads: CASSPWSGAYNYGYTF. The DNA for the CDR3 is TGTGCCAGCAGCCCTTGGTCAGGGGCCTATAACTATGGCTACACCTTC. The genes are TRBV16 and TRBJ1-2; possible D gene TRBD1, 6 bases. Germline values: CDR1 KGHSY, CDR2 FQNENV. This CDR3 contains 16 residues. V was clipped by 4 bases and J by 1 base, with 16 bases between them.

The CDR3: CASSFPPGTGPNTEAFF. The DNA of the CDR3 is TGTGCCAGCAGTTTCCCCCCCGGGACAGGACCCAACACTGAAGCTTTCTTT. The chain has TRBV27 and TRBJ1-1, with 8 positions matching TRBD1. The junction had 11 bases not matched to a gene; V was cut back by 3 bases and J by 2 bases. The CDR3 runs to 17 residues. Germline CDR1 and CDR2: MNHEY and SMNVEV (reference sequence).

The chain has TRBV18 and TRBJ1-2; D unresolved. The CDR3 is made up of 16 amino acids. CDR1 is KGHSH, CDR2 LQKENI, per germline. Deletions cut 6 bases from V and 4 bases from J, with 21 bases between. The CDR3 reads CASSHHNPDFGYGYTF. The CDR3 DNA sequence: TGTGCCAGCTCTCACCACAACCCAGACTTCGGCTATGGCTACACCTTC.

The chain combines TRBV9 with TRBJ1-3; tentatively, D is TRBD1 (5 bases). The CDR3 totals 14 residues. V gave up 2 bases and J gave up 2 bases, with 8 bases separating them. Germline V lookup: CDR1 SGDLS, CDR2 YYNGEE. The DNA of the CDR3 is TGTGCCAGCAGCGTCCGACAGACTGGAAACACCATATATTTT. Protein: CASSVRQTGNTIYF.

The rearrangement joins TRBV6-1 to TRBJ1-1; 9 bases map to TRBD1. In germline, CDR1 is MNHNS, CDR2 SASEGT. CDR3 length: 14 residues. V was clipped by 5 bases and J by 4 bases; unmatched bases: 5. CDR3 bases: TGTGCCAGCAGTCTGGACAGGGGTGGCACTGAAGCTTTCTTT. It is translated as CASSLDRGGTEAFF.

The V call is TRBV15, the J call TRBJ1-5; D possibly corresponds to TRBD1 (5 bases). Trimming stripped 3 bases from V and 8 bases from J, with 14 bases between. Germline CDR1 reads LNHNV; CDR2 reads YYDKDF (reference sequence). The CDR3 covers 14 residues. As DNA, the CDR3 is TGTGCCACCAGCAGGGAGGGGATAATGGAGCCCCAGCATTTT. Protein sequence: CATSREGIMEPQHF.